This T cell receptor beta chain came from a study of post-analysis software for immune sequencing data. Study-wide points: TRBV5-6, TRBV5-1 and TRBV20-1 were among a few TRBV segments more frequent in patients than controls.

Researchers reported that TCR beta cDNA libraries carried unique molecular identifiers. TCRdb re-called the PCR reads with MiXCR, one entry per CDR3 protein. The sample yields hundreds of thousands of distinct CDR3 sequences, 30% seen once. This clonotype was seen a handful of times. Its antigen is still unknown. Germline-derived CDR1 and CDR2 are SGHRS and YFSETQ. The CDR3 contains 11 residues. Trimming cost V 7 bases and J 4 bases, with 7 bases left between them. The chain employs TRBV5-1 and TRBJ2-3; perhaps TRBD1 as D (5 bases). Sequenced input: blood. The TCR originated in a girl aged 5-17 years with multiple sclerosis. The CDR3: CASQGSDTQYF. CDR3 nucleotide sequence: TGCGCCAGCCAGGGATCAGATACGCAGTATTTT.